The present entry profiles one TCR beta chain with its context. Its specific antigen is unknown. No base quality values were provided; no much bigger clone lies one nucleotide off. This sample stems from a study of shared clonotypes between healthy human individuals (dated by TCRdb to 2018 to 2021). Notes on the research overall: Three men and two women, aged 18 to 49 years, made up the cohort. The study deeply sequenced blood TCR repertoires of several healthy adults to estimate repertoire size and the extent of clonotype sharing between individuals. Different laboratories and diverse techniques were used to prepare libraries and sequence TCR repertoires, to increase sequencing depth and limit assay-specific biases. Between about 0.8 and 9 billion PBMCs per donor were obtained by leukapheresis. For each donor, CD4 naive and CD4 memory were each given three plates, CD8 naive was given two plates, and CD8 memory was given one plate.

The germline V gene (reference sequence) specifies SEHNR as CDR1 and FQNEAQ as CDR2. Trimming accounts for 6 bases at V and 5 bases at J, while the number of junction bases matched to no gene is 14. Including cysteine and phenylalanine, the CDR3 has 17 amino acids. Kept here is only the CDR3 DNA, which spans 51 bases and is read in frame from base 1. Using the deep immunoSEQ assay, multiplex PCR amplified TCR CDR3 regions from genomic DNA. Genomic DNA extracted from each cell subset was distributed evenly over all wells of several immunoSEQ 96-well plates, and each plate served as one replicate. For sorted subsets, approximately 190 ng of genomic DNA, equivalent to some 30,000 T cell genomes, went into each replicate PCR. Purified libraries were measured with a Qubit 3.0 fluorometer, size-checked on a Bioanalyzer 2100, and measured again with the KAPA Library Quantification kit. A separate single-read 150-cycle Illumina NextSeq 550 flow cell was used to sequence each immunoSEQ 96-well plate. Per the authors' processing: Because the immunoSEQ output held only junctional sequences and lacked quality scores, the filtering could not match the filtering applied to full-length reads. Sequences were annotated with PyIR, a Python wrapper for IgBLAST v1.9, using IMGT germline references to assign V/J genes and CDR3. Any read was removed if the V/J assignment was weak (E-value above 1e-6), the CDR3 was missing, or the read contained stop codons, out-of-frame junctions, or ambiguous translated residues. V3J clonotypes were defined as sequences sharing the same inferred V gene, J gene, and CDR3 amino acid sequence. The percentage overlap between two repertoires was calculated by dividing the number of shared unique clonotypes by the size of the smaller repertoire. Repertoire richness was assessed with RTK rarefaction, the Chao1 estimator, and Recon v2.1 estimates of unobserved clonotypes. Generation probabilities for all TCRbeta clonotypes obtained by the gDNA method from a handful of donors were computed using OLGA. This is the immuneACCESS table as TCRdb keeps it, with only in-frame sequences that have V and J called. A part of the clones is gone; compared with another copy, unresolved V genes explain less than half, and the rest is unexplained. V, J and clone size were drawn from that table, and D and trimming were deduced from the DNA. Across this sample there are under 150,000 clones, with approximately 70% seen only once. Around 23% of the sample lies in the top ten.

What the work shows at the level of the full study, not this receptor alone: Pairwise subsampling indicated that sequencing depth was expected to affect the degree of clonotype sharing among donors. Only blood was sampled, and tissue TCR repertoires likely differ from those in blood. Clonotypes shared by all four sorted-subset donors showed higher generation probabilities than non-shared clonotypes. Because the study included only a small number of donors, the genetic and exposure-history diversity represented was limited. Larger estimated clonotype richness was generally found for naive subsets than for memory subsets. Across a handful of donors, about 5% of naive CD4, over 3% of naive CD8, approximately 2.5% of memory CD4, and 0.4% to 0.45% of memory CD8 clonotypes were shared. Incomplete sequencing was indicated by rarefaction of sorted-subset datasets, despite the large sequencing depth.

Donors were healthy HIV-negative adults with no recently reported acute infections or vaccinations. Only Caucasian adults living in Nashville, Tennessee, USA were represented among the donors. CD8 memory samples combined magnetically selected CD45RO+ cells with CCR7-negative CD45RA+ effector memory (TemRA) cells. After blood collection by leukapheresis, PBMCs were isolated using Ficoll-Histopaque density gradient centrifugation and then cryopreserved in the vapor phase of liquid nitrogen. Analytical flow cytometry was used to check the purity and quantity of every magnetically sorted T cell population. Genomic DNA was isolated from every sorted fraction and measured by UV absorbance on a Nanodrop 2000c.

This TCR was sampled from a woman under 40 in good health. The chain is encoded by TRBV7-9 joined to TRBJ1-2, and TRBD1 matches 11 of the central bases. Material: memory CD8+ T cells sorted from blood. Per the publication, the cell subset or site label means: CD45RO+ cells pooled with CCR7-negative TemRA cells. The nucleotide sequence reads TGTGCCAGCAGGCCGGGACAGGGGGAGCGGATCGGGTATGGCTACACCTTC. This translates into CASRPGQGERIGYGYTF.